These 23 T cell receptor beta chains share one sample of origin, sequenced in a study of shared clonotypes between healthy human individuals. Sequenced by immunoSEQ multiplex PCR; TCRdb stores in-frame clones only, minus some. The sample shows around 1.5 million clones, 95% to 99% of them seen only once. Sequencing was performed on naive CD4+ T cells sorted from blood. The subset was: CD45RA+ positively selected. The receptors stem from a man aged 25-45 years in good health.

The chain employs TRBV6-5 and TRBJ2-7; D tentatively reads TRBD1 or TRBD2 (5 bases each). Trimming left V 7 bases short and J 3 bases short, with 13 bases between. The germline gives CDR1 MNHEY, CDR2 SVGAGI. This CDR3 region has 13 residues. CDR3 coding DNA: TGTGCCAGCACTACCAATGGGGGCTACGAGCAGTACTTC. It is translated as CASTTNGGYEQYF.

The chain recombines TRBV7-2 with TRBJ1-3; 10 nucleotides align to TRBD1. The CDR3 contains 17 residues. Looked up from germline, CDR1 is SGHTA and CDR2 is FQGNSA. J was trimmed by 0 bases and V by 7 bases; bases with no gene match: 9. The CDR3 DNA follows: TGTGCCAGCATCGTGGACAGGGGGTACCACTCTGGAAACACCATATATTTT. This gives the protein CASIVDRGYHSGNTIYF.

The sample holds one count of this clone. This sequence joins TRBV7-2 and TRBJ2-7; TRBD2 matches 10 bases. CDR1 and CDR2 from the germline V gene are SGHTA and FQGNSA. Losses at the gene ends were 5 bases for V and 1 base for J; bases not matched to a gene: 5. The CDR3 extends over 15 amino acids. Written as DNA, the CDR3 is TGTGCCAGCAGCCCACCGGGACTAGCGTCCTACGAGCAGTACTTC. This gives the protein CASSPPGLASYEQYF.

The chain carries TRBV7-2 and TRBJ2-3, with D uncertain. CDR1 SGHTA and CDR2 FQGNSA come from the germline V gene. With 1 base removed from V and 2 bases from J, the gap between germline ends came to 10 bases. The CDR3 loop spans 15 amino acids. CDR3 protein: CASSLGRRNTDTQYF. The CDR3 nucleotides are TGTGCCAGCAGCTTAGGTAGGCGTAACACAGATACGCAGTATTTT. Full variable domain (missing parts from reference TRBV7-2 and TRBJ2-3): GAGVSQSPSNKVTEKGKDVELRCDPISGHTALYWYRQSLGQGLEFLIYFQGNSAPDKSGLPSDRFSAERTGGSVSTLTIQRTQQEDSAVYLCASSLGRRNTDTQYFGPGTRLTVL.

The sample holds one count of this clone. The V gene is TRBV5-1, the J gene TRBJ2-2; TRBD1 matches at 7 bases. The CDR3 contains 18 residues. Trimming took 1 base from V and 3 from J; bases not matched to a gene: 12. The germline V gene has CDR1 SGHRS and CDR2 YFSETQ. Here the CDR3 reads CASSLFSTGQVYTGELFF. CDR3 nucleotides: TGCGCCAGCAGCTTGTTTTCCACCGGACAGGTCTACACCGGGGAGCTGTTTTTT.

This clone was seen just once. This sequence joins TRBV14 and TRBJ2-3; no clear D gene. Per germline, CDR1 SGHDN and CDR2 FVKESK. Trimming stripped 3 bases from V and 0 bases from J, with 16 bases between. The CDR3 sequence is 17 residues long. The CDR3 region is CASSHPRTLTSTDTQYF. CDR3 sequence (DNA): TGTGCCAGCAGCCACCCCAGGACCCTAACTAGCACAGATACGCAGTATTTT.

The chain is built from TRBV7-8 and TRBJ2-2; 7 nucleotides align to TRBD2. J gave up 6 bases and V 7 bases, and 8 bases lay outside the gene matches. Germline-derived CDR1 and CDR2 are SGHVS and FQNEAQ. The CDR3 sequence is 14 residues long. Here the CDR3 reads CASKMAGAPGELFF. Written as DNA, the CDR3 is TGTGCCAGCAAGATGGCGGGAGCCCCCGGGGAGCTGTTTTTT.

The genes are TRBV19 and TRBJ1-5; no reliable D call. Trimming stripped 4 bases from V and 5 bases from J, with 18 bases between. This CDR3 is built from 16 residues. Germline lookup yields CDR1 LNHDA and CDR2 SQIVND (reference sequence). The CDR3 DNA reads TGTGCCAGTAGTAGCCGAAGAAGAGGCGGCGATCAGCCCCAGCATTTT. It yields the protein CASSSRRRGGDQPQHF.

The V gene is TRBV7-3, the J gene TRBJ2-2; D is possibly TRBD1 (6 bases). Germline values: CDR1 SGHTA, CDR2 FQGTGA. The ends were cut back, 1 base at V and 0 bases at J, with 9 bases in the middle. The CDR3 extends over 16 amino acids. CDR3 in amino acids: CASSLKGTTNTGELFF. The DNA for the CDR3 is TGTGCCAGCAGCTTAAAAGGGACAACGAACACCGGGGAGCTGTTTTTT.

This chain links TRBV5-1 with TRBJ1-1; 10 bases match TRBD1. Germline-derived CDR1 and CDR2 are SGHRS and YFSETQ. V shed 4 bases and J 3 bases; nucleotides not matched to a gene: 6. The CDR3 sequence is 15 residues long. The CDR3 is CASSPQDRGDTEAFF. CDR3 nucleotides: TGCGCCAGCAGCCCCCAGGACAGGGGGGACACTGAAGCTTTCTTT.

The J gene is TRBJ2-1, the V gene TRBV13, with D hard to call. V lost 0 bases and J 7 bases, leaving 7 bases between the germline ends. This CDR3 region has 13 residues. CDR1 is PRHDT and CDR2 is FYEKMQ in the germline V gene (reference sequence). CDR3 residues: CASSLGVGNEQFF. The CDR3 coding sequence is TGTGCCAGCAGCTTAGGGGTCGGGAATGAGCAGTTCTTC.

The J gene is TRBJ1-1, the V gene TRBV4-3; no reliable D call. The CDR3 consists of 14 residues. CDR1 is LGHNA, CDR2 YSLEER, per germline. Deletions cut 1 base from V and 5 bases from J, with 11 bases between. This CDR3 is CASSQVIRGTEAFF. DNA for the CDR3: TGCGCCAGCAGCCAAGTCATACGGGGAACTGAAGCTTTCTTT.

The chain couples TRBV28 to TRBJ2-7; the match to TRBD2 covers 7 bases. The V segment lost 6 bases and the J segment 6 bases; nucleotides outside the gene matches: 23. The CDR3 contains 18 residues. Looked up from germline, CDR1 is MDHEN and CDR2 is SYDVKM. CDR3: CASRSTSEGGLNTGEQYF. The CDR3 coding sequence is TGTGCCAGCAGATCCACTAGCGAGGGAGGGCTGAACACCGGCGAGCAGTACTTC. Together with reference TRBV28 and TRBJ2-7, the CDR3 gives the full variable domain: DVKVTQSSRYLVKRTGEKVFLECVQDMDHENMFWYRQDPGLGLRLIYFSYDVKMKEKGDIPEGYSVSREKKERFSLILESASTNQTSMYLCASRSTSEGGLNTGEQYFGPGTRLTVT.

The V gene is TRBV29-1, the J gene TRBJ1-2; 8 nucleotides match TRBD1. Germline V CDR1 and CDR2: SQVTM, ANQGSEA. This CDR3 region has 14 residues. V was pared by 7 bases and J by 5 bases, with 12 bases of the junction left unmatched. This chain's CDR3 is CSDRSDRVRYGYTF. CDR3 nucleotides: TGCAGCGATAGATCGGACAGGGTGAGATATGGCTACACCTTC.

The V call is TRBV4-3, the J call TRBJ2-6; D perhaps matches TRBD1 (5 bases). The CDR3 is made up of 16 amino acids. Trimming cost V 4 bases and J 3 bases, with 13 bases left between them. Germline CDR1 reads LGHNA; CDR2 reads YSLEER. CDR3 loop: CASSRGHLLGANVLTF. CDR3 bases: TGCGCCAGCAGCCGGGGCCACTTACTTGGGGCCAACGTCCTGACTTTC.

This clone showed up just once. This rearrangement joins TRBV7-2 to TRBJ2-1; D may correspond to TRBD1 or TRBD2 (7 bases each). CDR1 is SGHTA, CDR2 FQGNSA, per germline. The CDR3 contains 16 residues. The V and J ends lost 3 bases and 7 bases respectively, with 19 bases between them. The CDR3, as DNA: TGTGCCAGCAGCTTTTACAGCGGCCAGGGGGGGAATGAGCAGTTCTTC. Its protein is CASSFYSGQGGNEQFF.

The count of this clone is one. In DNA, the CDR3 is TGTGCCAGCAGCTCGGTCCCCGGGACGGGGGACTCTGGAAACACCATATATTTT. It yields the protein CASSSVPGTGDSGNTIYF. This chain uses TRBV7-2 with TRBJ1-3; D perhaps matches TRBD1 (5 bases). The CDR3 contains 18 residues. V lost 4 bases and J 0 bases, leaving 19 bases between the germline ends. Germline V gene data show CDR1 as SGHTA and CDR2 as FQGNSA.

The V call is TRBV18, the J call TRBJ2-5; 8 nucleotides line up with TRBD2. V was pared by 3 bases and J by 4 bases, with 13 bases of the junction left unmatched. The germline V gene encodes CDR1 KGHSH and CDR2 LQKENI. The CDR3 sequence is 17 residues long. The CDR3 DNA follows: TGTGCCAGCTCACCGTACGCCGGGGGGGAACGGGGAGAGACCCAGTACTTC. This encodes CASSPYAGGERGETQYF.

The chain uses TRBV5-4 and TRBJ2-3, with D perhaps assigned TRBD1 or TRBD2 (5 bases each). Between the trimmed V and J ends, which lost 4 bases and 6 bases, there was a span of 15 bases. Germline V CDR1 and CDR2: SGHNT, YYREEE (reference sequence). This CDR3 comprises 14 residues. CDR3 amino acids: CASSVRGPGDTQYF. CDR3 coding DNA: TGTGCCAGCAGCGTAAGGGGACCCGGGGATACGCAGTATTTT.

Written as DNA, the CDR3 is TGTGCCAGCAGCCTCCGGAGGGGGGCGGGGGAGACCCAGTACTTC. This translates into CASSLRRGAGETQYF. This chain uses TRBV7-3 with TRBJ2-5; D assignment may be TRBD1 or TRBD2 (6 bases each). With 5 bases removed from V and 5 bases from J, the gap between germline ends came to 18 bases. Per germline, CDR1 SGHTA and CDR2 FQGTGA. The CDR3 contains 15 residues.

V gene TRBV5-1 combines with J gene TRBJ2-1; D unclear. Trimming left V 1 base short and J 6 bases short, with 8 bases between. CDR3 length equals 13 residues. Germline V gene sequence: CDR1 SGHRS, CDR2 YFSETQ. For the CDR3, the DNA is TGCGCCAGCAGCTTGACGCTTTCCAATGAGCAGTTCTTC. It yields the protein CASSLTLSNEQFF.

This clone was observed once. V and J are TRBV15 and TRBJ2-1; TRBD2 matches 10 bases. Germline loops: CDR1 LNHNV, CDR2 YYDKDF (reference sequence). The V gene end was trimmed by 1 base and the J gene end by 9 bases; junction bases not matched to a gene: 3. The CDR3 is 14 residues long. The CDR3: CATSRVTSGSEQFF. CDR3 sequence (DNA): TGTGCCACCAGCAGAGTGACTAGCGGGTCTGAGCAGTTCTTC.

V and J are TRBV10-2 and TRBJ2-7; possible D gene TRBD1, 5 bases. CDR3 length equals 12 residues. V lost 5 bases and J 4 bases, leaving 9 bases between the germline ends. In germline, CDR1 is WSHSY, CDR2 SAAADI. The CDR3 region has the DNA TGCGCCAGCAGTAAACAGGAGTACGAGCAGTACTTC. Amino acid sequence: CASSKQEYEQYF.